The rows below give T cell receptor beta chains drawn from one sample of a study of chemoradiotherapy in HPV16-positive cancers. The assay was immunoSEQ multiplex PCR, and TCRdb's table has in-frame clones only and misses some. The sample has 40,000 to 65,000 clones, more than 75% seen once. The sequenced sample was blood, obtained from a patient who underwent chemoradiotherapy. The receptors shown here come from a human donor with HPV-associated anogenital cancer. Each CDR3 is given with its conserved first and last residue. The order of the fields is D gene, J gene, CDR3 length, clone size, V gene, CDR3 DNA, CDR3 protein. D genes are given only for firm matches. For some rows the clone size is stated as once, few or many, or as a class when expanded; others skip it.

- | TRBJ2-3 | 12 | - | TRBV7-7 | TGTGCCAGCGAAGGTCGCACAGATACGCAGTATTTT | CASEGRTDTQYF
- | TRBJ1-2 | 14 | - | TRBV19 | TGTGCCAGTAGTAAGGGGGGAGTTGACTATGGCTACACCTTC | CASSKGGVDYGYTF
- | TRBJ1-5 | 15 | - | TRBV13 | TGTGCCAGGAACGGGCCTCCAGCAAGAAATCAGCCCCAGCATTTT | CARNGPPARNQPQHF
TRBD2 | TRBJ2-1 | 17 | - | TRBV18 | TGTGCCAGCTCACCACCAACGGCGGGAGTGCCCTACAATGAGCAGTTCTTC | CASSPPTAGVPYNEQFF
- | TRBJ1-1 | 14 | - | TRBV10-3 | TGTGCCATCAGTCGAAACAGGGATAACACTGAAGCTTTCTTT | CAISRNRDNTEAFF
- | TRBJ1-5 | 14 | - | TRBV4-3 | TGCGCCAGCAGCAGGGGTTATAGCAATCAGCCCCAGCATTTT | CASSRGYSNQPQHF
- | TRBJ2-7 | 12 | - | TRBV23-1 | TGCGCCAGCAGTCAAATTGACAACGAGCAGTACTTC | CASSQIDNEQYF
TRBD1 | TRBJ2-4 | 13 | - | TRBV5-6 | TGTGCCAGCAGCCGGGACAGGGGTAACATTCAGTACTTC | CASSRDRGNIQYF
- | TRBJ2-3 | 14 | once | TRBV6-4 | TGTGCCAGCAGCCCCCAACGGGAGTCAGATACGCAGTATTTT | CASSPQRESDTQYF
- | TRBJ1-4 | 14 | - | TRBV18 | TGTGCCAGCTCACCAGGATCCCAGGATGAAAAACTGTTTTTT | CASSPGSQDEKLFF
- | TRBJ1-4 | 14 | - | TRBV27 | TGTGCCAGCAGTCTCGGGGGGCCTAATGAAAAACTGTTTTTT | CASSLGGPNEKLFF
- | TRBJ1-2 | 16 | - | TRBV5-1 | TGCGCCAGCAGCTTGGGCGGGACCCCCGTCACCTATGGCTACACCTTC | CASSLGGTPVTYGYTF
- | TRBJ2-7 | 16 | - | TRBV15 | TGTGCCACCAGCAGAGAGAGGGAGTCCCGCTCCTACGAGCAGTACTTC | CATSRERESRSYEQYF
TRBD1 | TRBJ2-5 | 16 | - | TRBV10-3 | TGTGCCATCAGTGAGTCCCGGACAGGCAGACAAGAGACCCAGTACTTC | CAISESRTGRQETQYF
TRBD1 | TRBJ1-5 | 16 | - | TRBV4-3 | TGCGCCAGCAGCCAAGATAGGACAGGGTGGAATCAGCCCCAGCATTTT | CASSQDRTGWNQPQHF
- | TRBJ1-5 | 14 | - | TRBV6-5 | TGTGCCAGCAGAGCAGGTTATAGCAATCAGCCCCAGCATTTT | CASRAGYSNQPQHF
TRBD1 | TRBJ1-4 | 16 | - | TRBV4-3 | TGCGCCAGCAGCCAAGAAAGAGGGACAGCTAATGAAAAACTGTTTTTT | CASSQERGTANEKLFF
- | TRBJ1-5 | 14 | - | TRBV5-4 | TGTGCCAGCAGCGGGCAGGGAAAAGGTCAGCCCCAGCATTTT | CASSGQGKGQPQHF
- | TRBJ1-1 | 13 | - | TRBV7-9 | TGTGCCAGCAGCTTAGATGTTGACACTGAAGCTTTCTTT | CASSLDVDTEAFF
- | TRBJ1-1 | 14 | - | TRBV6-5 | TGTGCCAGCAGTTACTCGGGTTGGGGGCAATCAGCTTTCTTT | CASSYSGWGQSAFF
- | TRBJ2-1 | 13 | - | TRBV9 | TGTGCCAGCAGCTTTGAACCTTACAATGAGCAGTTCTTC | CASSFEPYNEQFF
- | TRBJ2-2 | 17 | - | TRBV7-2 | TGTGCCAGCAGCTTATCCCATTTTGGGGGTGGCACCGGGGAGCTGTTTTTT | CASSLSHFGGGTGELFF
TRBD1 | TRBJ1-2 | 13 | - | TRBV19 | TGTGCCAGTAGCAGAGGGGGCTACTATGGCTACACCTTC | CASSRGGYYGYTF
- | TRBJ1-5 | 19 | - | TRBV18 | TGTGCCAGCTCCCAGCCCCCATGCCGGGGGCCCTTGTGCAATCAGCCCCAGCATTTT | CASSQPPCRGPLCNQPQHF
TRBD2 | TRBJ2-3 | 19 | - | TRBV19 | TGTGCCAGTAGTATAGGGTATAGCGGGGTGGGTTCGGGTACAGATACGCAGTATTTT | CASSIGYSGVGSGTDTQYF
- | TRBJ1-5 | 15 | few | TRBV9 | TGTGCCAGCAGCGTGGCCGGAGATCCCAATCAGCCCCAGCATTTT | CASSVAGDPNQPQHF
- | TRBJ2-2 | 12 | - | TRBV29-1 | TGCAGCGTTGGCCCGGCGGGGGGGGAGCTGTTTTTT | CSVGPAGGELFF
- | TRBJ1-1 | 12 | - | TRBV5-1 | TGCGCCAGCAGCTTGGGCTGGACTGAAGCTTTCTTT | CASSLGWTEAFF
- | TRBJ1-1 | 14 | - | TRBV7-6 | TGTGCCAGCAGCTCCTATGAGGGGCCCACTGAAGCTTTCTTT | CASSSYEGPTEAFF
- | TRBJ1-1 | 13 | few | TRBV10-1 | TGCGCCAGCAGTGAGTCGGGGAACACTGAAGCTTTCTTT | CASSESGNTEAFF
- | TRBJ1-2 | 15 | - | TRBV6-5 | TGTGCCAGCAGTTACTCGAGGGCAGGGGAAGGGGGCTACACCTTC | CASSYSRAGEGGYTF
- | TRBJ2-2 | 15 | - | TRBV27 | TGTGCCAGCAGTACAGGGATACCGAACACCGGGGAGCTGTTTTTT | CASSTGIPNTGELFF
TRBD1 | TRBJ2-7 | 15 | - | TRBV6-1 | TGTGCCAGCAGTGAAGCCCCGGGACAGGGGTACGAGCAGTACTTC | CASSEAPGQGYEQYF
TRBD2 | TRBJ2-1 | 14 | - | TRBV7-2 | TGTGCCAGCAGCTTGACGCGGGGGAGGAATGAGCAGTTCTTC | CASSLTRGRNEQFF
- | TRBJ1-5 | 13 | - | TRBV27 | TGTGCCAGCAGTCCTAATAGCAATCAGCCCCAGCATTTT | CASSPNSNQPQHF
- | TRBJ2-5 | 11 | - | TRBV10-3 | TGTGCCATTGGGGGCAGGGAGACCCAGTACTTC | CAIGGRETQYF
TRBD2 | TRBJ2-1 | 14 | - | TRBV5-1 | TGCGCCAGCAGCTTTAGCGGGGGGATCAATGAGCAGTTCTTC | CASSFSGGINEQFF
- | TRBJ2-7 | 15 | - | TRBV5-1 | TGCGCCAGCAGCCAATTTTCCGGCCAGACCTCCGAGCAGTACTTC | CASSQFSGQTSEQYF
TRBD1 | TRBJ1-2 | 17 | - | TRBV30 | TGTGCCTGGAGTGAGACAGGGAATAAGCAACTTATACATGGCTACACCTTC | CAWSETGNKQLIHGYTF
- | TRBJ2-7 | 16 | - | TRBV6-5 | TGTGCCAGCAGTTACTCGATACAGGGGAGGCCCGCCGAGCAGTACTTC | CASSYSIQGRPAEQYF